The rows below give T cell receptor beta chains drawn from one sample of a study of identical twins. TCRdb itself ran the 5' RACE reads through MiXCR, one entry per CDR3 protein. The data show 1.5 million to 2 million distinct CDR3 sequences, less than 35% seen once. Material for sequencing was cord blood. The receptors come from a newborn girl in good health. The CDR3 runs from the conserved cysteine through the conserved F or W. The D gene is left open where the match is weak. A clone size is listed for some rows: how often the clone was seen (once, few, many), or a class if it is expanded.

d_gene	v_gene	j_gene	abundance	CDR3nt	CDR3aa
.	TRBV6-6	TRBJ2-1	once	TGTGCCAGCAGTCCCCGGGCCCTGACAATAACCTACAATGAGCAGTTCTTC	CASSPRALTITYNEQFF
.	TRBV9	TRBJ2-5	.	TGTGCCAGCAGCGTAGCACCCACATCCGAGACCCAGTACTTC	CASSVAPTSETQYF
.	TRBV7-7	TRBJ2-3	few	TGTGCCAGCAGCTTAGGGTTTTGGGATACGCAGTATTTT	CASSLGFWDTQYF
TRBD1	TRBV7-2	TRBJ2-7	.	TGTGCCAGCGGCGCCATTCCCGGGACAGGGGACTACGAGCAGTACTTC	CASGAIPGTGDYEQYF
TRBD1	TRBV19	TRBJ2-3	few	TGTGCCAGTAGTATAGTTCAGGTGACAGGGGACACAGATACGCAGTATTTT	CASSIVQVTGDTDTQYF
.	TRBV6-5	TRBJ1-1	few	TGTGCCAGCAGGATACAGGGAGGGACGGAAGCTTTCTTT	CASRIQGGTEAFF
.	TRBV11-2	TRBJ2-7	.	TGTGCCAGCAGGAAGACAGGGGCTAGCGGTCCACCTAGCTCCTACAATGAGCAGTACTTC	CASRKTGASGPPSSYNEQYF
TRBD1	TRBV12-3/TRBV12-4	TRBJ2-7	.	TGTGCCAGCAATTTACGGACAGGGGGCAATTACGAGCAGTACTTC	CASNLRTGGNYEQYF
.	TRBV24-1	TRBJ2-5	.	TGTGCCACCAGTGATCGAAATGTGTTCGGGACAAAGAAAGAGACCCAGTACTTC	CATSDRNVFGTKKETQYF
.	TRBV27	TRBJ2-1	once	TGTGCCAGCAGGAGGGCTTGGAATGAGCAGTTCTTC	CASRRAWNEQFF
TRBD2	TRBV13	TRBJ2-1	.	TGTGCCAGCAGCTTAAGTAGCGGGGGGGCCATCCATGAGCAGTTCTTC	CASSLSSGGAIHEQFF
TRBD2	TRBV4-1	TRBJ2-3	few	TGCGCCAGCAAAGCGGGGGCCACAGATACGCAGTATTTT	CASKAGATDTQYF
TRBD1	TRBV6-2/TRBV6-3	TRBJ1-5	.	TGTGCCAGCAGAAATCGGGACAGTCATAGCAATCAGCCCCAGCATTTT	CASRNRDSHSNQPQHF
.	TRBV25-1	TRBJ1-1	once	TGTGCCAGCATCCCGAGGGTGGGCACTGAAGCTTTCTTT	CASIPRVGTEAFF
TRBD1	TRBV4-2	TRBJ1-4	.	TGTGCCAGCAGCGATCCGGGACAGGGGGCAACTAATGGAAAACTGTTTTTT	CASSDPGQGATNGKLFF
.	TRBV29-1	TRBJ1-2	many	TGCAGCGTTGATACAGGCCACCTCTATGGCTACACCTTC	CSVDTGHLYGYTF
.	TRBV4-2	TRBJ2-5	.	TGTGCCAGCAGCCAAGTTGGAGGGCAGGCACTCCAAGAGACCCAGTACTTC	CASSQVGGQALQETQYF
TRBD1	TRBV5-1	TRBJ1-2	.	TGCGCCAGCGGGGACAGCAACTATGGCTACACCTTC	CASGDSNYGYTF
.	TRBV14	TRBJ2-3	.	TGTGCCAGCAGCCAAGTTGCCCCGCTCTTTGGCACAGATACGCAGTATTTT	CASSQVAPLFGTDTQYF
.	TRBV12-3/TRBV12-4	TRBJ1-4	.	TGTGCCAGCAGTCCCGGGACCTCAACTAATGAAAAACTGTTTTTT	CASSPGTSTNEKLFF
TRBD1	TRBV5-1	TRBJ2-7	.	TGCGCCAGCAGCTTTGGGTGGGGGACAGGGGTCGACGAGCAGTACTTC	CASSFGWGTGVDEQYF
.	TRBV7-2	TRBJ2-5	.	TGTGCCAGCAGCTTTATCTACGGAGGTGTGCAAGAGACCCAGTACTTC	CASSFIYGGVQETQYF
.	TRBV12-3/TRBV12-4	TRBJ1-5	.	TGTGCCAGCAGTTTAATGGGCACTCATAGCAATCAGCCCCAGCATTTT	CASSLMGTHSNQPQHF
.	TRBV20-1	TRBJ2-6	few	TGCAGTGCTCGGAGGGGGGCCAACGTCCTGACTTTC	CSARRGANVLTF
.	TRBV25-1	TRBJ1-2	many	TGTGCCAGCAGTGAGTCCACAGTGGCCAGCTATGGCTACACCTTC	CASSESTVASYGYTF
TRBD1	TRBV20-1	TRBJ2-4	.	TGCAGTGCTAGCCGGGACAGAAACATTCAGTACTTC	CSASRDRNIQYF
.	TRBV10-3	TRBJ2-1	.	TGTGCCATCAGTGAGTTCGTGACGGGAGACGTCCACGAGCAGTTCTTC	CAISEFVTGDVHEQFF
.	TRBV5-6	TRBJ1-5	few	TGTGCCAGCAGCTCGCCATACCAGCCCCAGCATTTT	CASSSPYQPQHF
.	TRBV24-1	TRBJ2-4	many	TGTGCCACCAGTGAGGGTGGAAACATTCAGTACTTC	CATSEGGNIQYF
TRBD2	TRBV5-1	TRBJ2-1	.	TGCGCCAGCAGCTTGTCTGGCGGGAGGGGGGATGAGCAGTTCTTC	CASSLSGGRGDEQFF
.	TRBV20-1	TRBJ2-3	.	TGCAGTGTGGTGCTAGCAACAAGTTTAAGCACAGATACGCAGTATTTT	CSVVLATSLSTDTQYF
TRBD1	TRBV29-1	TRBJ1-2	few	TGCAGCGTGGGACAGTCCACCTTC	CSVGQSTF
.	TRBV10-3	TRBJ1-5	.	TGTGCCATCAGTGAGGACAGGTGGAATCAGCCCCAGCATTTT	CAISEDRWNQPQHF
.	TRBV6-1	TRBJ2-7	.	TGTGCCAGCAATACGATTTCCTACGAGCAGTACTTC	CASNTISYEQYF
.	TRBV25-1	TRBJ1-2	few	TGTGCCAGCAGTGAATACCCGTCCAAGGGCTATGGCTACACCTTC	CASSEYPSKGYGYTF
TRBD2	TRBV5-1	TRBJ2-3	.	TGCGCCAGCAGCTTGCGGGCGGGGGGGCCAGGAGATACGCAGTATTTT	CASSLRAGGPGDTQYF
.	TRBV12-3/TRBV12-4	TRBJ1-6	few	TGTGCCAGCAGGAGTGGGACACCAAACGATTCACCCCTCCACTTT	CASRSGTPNDSPLHF
TRBD2	TRBV7-9	TRBJ2-3	.	TGTGCCAGCAGAAGAGGACTAGCGCAAATCCTCACAGCGGATACGCAGTATTTT	CASRRGLAQILTADTQYF
TRBD1	TRBV29-1	TRBJ1-2	few	TGCAGCGCCTGGACAGGGGTCCTTTATGGCTACACCTTC	CSAWTGVLYGYTF
TRBD2	TRBV20-1	TRBJ2-5	.	TGCAGTGCTAGAGCCCCAGCGGGAGGGGGGAATGAGCAGTACTTC	CSARAPAGGGNEQYF
TRBD2	TRBV29-1	TRBJ2-5	.	TGCAGCGTTGGGACTAGCGGGAACCAAGAGACCCAGTACTTC	CSVGTSGNQETQYF
.	TRBV28	TRBJ1-2	few	TGTGCCAGCAACGGAATCTGGGGGGATAACTATGGCTACACCTTC	CASNGIWGDNYGYTF
.	TRBV20-1	TRBJ2-7	few	TGCAGTGCTAGAGATAGTCGGCTGTCCTCACCTTCCTACGAGCAGTACTTC	CSARDSRLSSPSYEQYF
.	TRBV12-3/TRBV12-4	TRBJ1-1	.	TGTGCCAGCAGACCTCCTGGGGCGTCGGCTGAAGCTTTCTTT	CASRPPGASAEAFF
TRBD2	TRBV9	TRBJ2-1	few	TGTGCCAGCAGCGTGAATGGACTAGCGGGAGGGCCGGGGATGGGCTCCTACAATGAGCAGTTCTTC	CASSVNGLAGGPGMGSYNEQFF
TRBD1	TRBV5-1	TRBJ1-1	few	TGCGCCAGCAGCTTTACGACAGGGCGGGCTGAAGCTTTCTTT	CASSFTTGRAEAFF
.	TRBV6-6	TRBJ2-3	.	TGTGCCAGCAAGTCCGGACTAAGCACAGATACGCAGTATTTT	CASKSGLSTDTQYF
TRBD2	TRBV6-4	TRBJ2-1	few	TGTGCCAGCAGTGACGGGACTAGCGGGAGGTTTGAGCAGTTCTTC	CASSDGTSGRFEQFF
.	TRBV7-9	TRBJ1-4	few	TGTGCCAGCAGCTTAGCCAAGACCCGCAGGACTGGGGATGAAAAACTGTTTTTT	CASSLAKTRRTGDEKLFF